Here is one TCR beta chain with its context. The antigen is unknown. Profiled with immunoSEQ multiplex PCR; TCRdb holds only in-frame clones, not every one. Altogether some 280,000 clones are present, around 92% being singletons, with the ten largest covering less than 0.6%. The data stem from a study of T cell responses to AZD1222 COVID-19 vaccine. Overall study findings and caveats: Reportedly, nearly half the spike-specific TCRs target unmutated variant regions.

The CDR3 is made up of 15 amino acids. V shed 4 bases and J 1 base; nucleotides not matched to a gene: 7. Germline V gene data show CDR1 as SGHKS and CDR2 as YYEKEE (reference sequence). The chain links TRBV5-5 to TRBJ2-5; 7 nucleotides line up with TRBD2. This TCR was sampled from an adult who received the AZD1222 COVID-19 vaccine. The source was peripheral blood, collected 28 days after the second AZD1222 dose. The CDR3 sequence is CASSPAGGIQETQYF. CDR3 bases: TGTGCCAGCAGCCCCGCCGGGGGGATCCAAGAGACCCAGTACTTC.